This TCR beta chain was identified during a study of identifying expanded T cells in peripheral blood. Study outcomes and limitations: Technical replicates showed around 1.2 changed clones; about 2 weeks about 16; four weeks 19.

Sequencing used immunoSEQ multiplex PCR; TCRdb keeps in-frame clones, though not all of them. The sample yields tens of thousands of clones, 80% to 90% seen once. Collection occurred without any documented infections or immune events in donors. The sample holds one count of this clone. As yet, its antigen is unknown. V was shortened by 4 bases and J by 0 bases, with 9 bases between the two germline ends. This CDR3 contains 14 residues. Germline assignment: CDR1 SGHTA and CDR2 FQGNSA. The chain combines TRBV7-2 with TRBJ1-2; maybe TRBD1 (5 bases). Sequencing was done on a sample of blood. The receptor was derived from a person aged 18 to 75 in good health. The CDR3 here is CASSSGTTNYGYTF. CDR3 DNA sequence: TGTGCCAGCAGCTCGGGGACCACTAACTATGGCTACACCTTC. Full variable domain (rest looked up from reference TRBV7-2 and TRBJ1-2): GAGVSQSPSNKVTEKGKDVELRCDPISGHTALYWYRQSLGQGLEFLIYFQGNSAPDKSGLPSDRFSAERTGGSVSTLTIQRTQQEDSAVYLCASSSGTTNYGYTFGSGTRLTVV.